Below, 6 T cell receptor beta chains from the same sample are listed, as sequenced in a study of human versus mouse CDR3 diversity and MHC coevolution. Clones were sequenced by immunoSEQ multiplex PCR, and TCRdb holds only the in-frame ones, with some missing. The sample carries roughly 86,000 clones, just under 95% recorded once. Sequenced input: naive CD4+ T cells from blood. The subset was: CD45RO-negative CD62L-positive naive CD4 T cells. These receptor sequences come from a person aged 25-75 years in good health.

This clone showed up just a few times. The V and J genes are TRBV19 and TRBJ1-5; D may be TRBD1 (6 bases). CDR1 LNHDA and CDR2 SQIVND come from the germline V gene (reference sequence). Trimming took 4 bases from V and 4 from J, leaving 8 bases between them. The CDR3 covers 13 residues. The CDR3 DNA follows: TGTGCCAGTAGTAGAGGACAGAATCAGCCCCAGCATTTT. This codes for CASSRGQNQPQHF.

This clone has only a few counts. The J gene is TRBJ2-1, the V gene TRBV18; possibly TRBD2 for D (6 bases). The germline V gene has CDR1 KGHSH and CDR2 LQKENI. CDR3 length equals 15 residues. Trimming pared 3 bases from V and 7 bases from J, leaving 16 bases between. The CDR3 DNA reads as TGTGCCAGCTCACCCCAGTGGGGGGTGAGGAATGAGCAGTTCTTC. Encoded protein: CASSPQWGVRNEQFF.

The CDR3 DNA reads TGTGCCAGCAGCTTGGCCGGGGAGGGGGAGACCCAGTACTTC. Translation gives CASSLAGEGETQYF. This sequence joins TRBV5-4 and TRBJ2-5, with 7 nucleotides matching TRBD2. This CDR3 is 14 amino acids long. V lost 0 bases, J lost 5 bases, and 4 bases stayed unmatched. CDR1 SGHNT and CDR2 YYREEE come from the germline V gene (reference sequence).

V is TRBV27 and J is TRBJ2-1, with a tentative D call TRBD1 (5 bases). Trimming pared 5 bases from V and 4 bases from J, leaving 15 bases between. The CDR3 sequence is 15 residues long. The germline V gene has CDR1 MNHEY and CDR2 SMNVEV (reference sequence). In DNA form, the CDR3 reads TGTGCCAGCAGTCGAAGAATACAGGAGTACAATGAGCAGTTCTTC. Amino acids: CASSRRIQEYNEQFF.

This clone has only one observation. The CDR3 protein is CASSLAASSGGYTF. The CDR3 DNA follows: TGCGCCAGCAGCTTGGCTGCGTCCTCCGGGGGCTACACCTTC. V and J are TRBV5-1 and TRBJ1-2; D not resolved. V shed 0 bases and J shed 8 bases, with 14 bases lying between them. CDR1 is SGHRS and CDR2 is YFSETQ in the germline V gene. This CDR3 is 14 amino acids long.

V and J are TRBV7-8 and TRBJ1-1, with D unclear. The CDR3 covers 14 residues. Trimming took 1 base from V and 7 from J, leaving 13 bases between them. Germline CDR1 is SGHVS and CDR2 is FQNEAQ. CDR3 in DNA: TGTGCCAGCAGCTTAGTGGGCACCGGATTTGAAGCTTTCTTT. It translates to CASSLVGTGFEAFF.